A single sample is the source of the 11 T cell receptor beta chains below, sequenced in a study of shared clonotypes between healthy human individuals. Repertoires were generated with immunoSEQ multiplex PCR, while TCRdb's copy carries only in-frame clones and drops some. This table has millions of clones, 93% appearing once. The sequenced material came from naive CD4+ T cells from PBMCs. The subset here: CD45RA+ positively selected. These receptor sequences come from a man between 18 and 29 years old in good health. Some clones in this sample may be carry-over from other donors' samples.

This chain links TRBV10-3 with TRBJ1-5, with 7 bases fitting TRBD1. Germline loops: CDR1 ENHRY, CDR2 SYGVKD. CDR3 size: 15 residues. V dropped 5 bases and J dropped 4; count of bases not matched to a gene: 8. Written as DNA, the CDR3 is TGTGCCATCAGTTCGGACAGGAAGATTAATCAGCCCCAGCATTTT. Its protein is CAISSDRKINQPQHF.

This clone has a single count. This rearrangement joins TRBV2 to TRBJ1-4; 7 bases line up with TRBD1. V gave up 8 bases and J gave up 3 bases; unmatched junction bases: 9. CDR3 length equals 15 residues. CDR1 and CDR2 from the germline V gene are SNHLY and FYNNEI. The chain's CDR3 is CASSGNRGANEKLFF. The CDR3 DNA sequence: TGTGCCAGCTCCGGCAACAGGGGCGCTAATGAAAAACTGTTTTTT.

V is TRBV7-9 and J is TRBJ1-1, with D possibly TRBD1 on 6 matching bases. V was trimmed by 5 bases and J by 1 base, leaving 11 bases between them. The germline V gene has CDR1 SEHNR and CDR2 FQNEAQ (reference sequence). This CDR3 region has 14 residues. The chain's CDR3 is CASSPQGRNTEAFF. In DNA form, the CDR3 reads TGTGCCAGCAGCCCCCAGGGGAGGAACACTGAAGCTTTCTTT.

This chain connects TRBV7-8 to TRBJ2-3; tentative D call: TRBD1 (5 bases). Germline values: CDR1 SGHVS, CDR2 FQNEAQ. The ends were cut back, 0 bases at V and 2 bases at J, with 15 bases in the middle. The CDR3 runs 17 residues. The CDR3 region is CASSLAFGQGPTDTQYF. In DNA form, the CDR3 reads TGTGCCAGCAGCTTAGCGTTCGGGCAGGGTCCCACAGATACGCAGTATTTT.

The gene calls are TRBV18 and TRBJ2-2; 11 nucleotides agree with TRBD1. Unmatched junction bases numbered 5, after V lost 0 bases and J lost 5 bases. This CDR3 contains 17 residues. The germline gives CDR1 KGHSH, CDR2 LQKENI. The CDR3 DNA sequence: TGTGCCAGCTCACCACCGACCGGGACAGGGGGGACCGGGGAGCTGTTTTTT. This translates into CASSPPTGTGGTGELFF.

The V gene is TRBV5-1, the J gene TRBJ2-5; 11 positions agree with TRBD2. The CDR3 consists of 16 residues. The V segment lost 1 base and the J segment 2 bases; nucleotides outside the gene matches: 4. Germline-derived CDR1 and CDR2 are SGHRS and YFSETQ. CDR3 residues: CASSLRLAGGQETQYF. Written as DNA, the CDR3 is TGCGCCAGCAGCTTGCGTCTAGCGGGAGGACAAGAGACCCAGTACTTC.

J is TRBJ2-1 and V is TRBV5-6, with 7 bases lining up with TRBD2. CDR3 length equals 16 residues. The J segment lost 5 bases and the V segment lost 2 bases, leaving 10 bases of the junction unmatched. The germline CDR1 and CDR2 sequences are SGHDT and YYEEEE. Written as DNA, the CDR3 is TGTGCCAGCAGCTTTCGGCGCGGGAGTATCCACAATGAGCAGTTCTTC. Translated, it gives CASSFRRGSIHNEQFF.

Worth noting for this clone: Other DNA variants within this sample encode the same CDR3. The gene calls are TRBV5-1 and TRBJ2-3, with a weak D call TRBD2 (5 bases). V lost 0 bases and J 3 bases, leaving 11 bases between the germline ends. The CDR3 consists of 15 residues. Looked up from germline, CDR1 is SGHRS and CDR2 is YFSETQ. The CDR3 region is CASSLGGSGTDTQYF. Written as DNA, the CDR3 is TGCGCCAGCAGCTTGGGCGGGTCCGGGACAGATACGCAGTATTTT.

The rearrangement uses TRBV19 and TRBJ1-5; TRBD1 agrees at 10 bases. The germline CDR1 and CDR2 sequences are LNHDA and SQIVND (reference sequence). Trimming at V came to 7 bases and at J to 6 bases, leaving 6 bases not matched to a gene. This CDR3 is built from 14 residues. The chain's CDR3 is CASKDRGGVQPQHF. CDR3 DNA: TGTGCCAGTAAGGACAGGGGGGGTGTTCAGCCCCAGCATTTT.

The chain carries TRBV2 and TRBJ1-5; a weak D match, TRBD1 (5 bases). Per the germline V gene, CDR1 is SNHLY and CDR2 is FYNNEI. V dropped 3 bases and J dropped 0 bases, with 9 bases sitting between them. This CDR3 region has 15 residues. This CDR3 reads CASSDEGLSNQPQHF. The DNA for the CDR3 is TGTGCCAGCAGTGATGAGGGGCTTAGCAATCAGCCCCAGCATTTT.

CDR3 protein: CASSLGLGGVKTQYF. The DNA for the CDR3 is TGTGCCAGCAGTTTGGGACTAGGGGGCGTGAAAACCCAGTACTTC. The chain is built from TRBV6-5 and TRBJ2-5, with D maybe TRBD2 (8 bases). V was shortened by 4 bases and J by 8 bases, with 20 bases between the two germline ends. CDR1 is MNHEY, CDR2 SVGAGI, per germline. This CDR3 is 15 amino acids long.